The clone carrying this T cell receptor (beta chain) occurred a few times. The antigen is not known. Quantitative 5'-RACE with molecular barcodes generated TCR beta libraries. From the 5' RACE reads, TCRdb called clonotypes with MiXCR, one entry per CDR3 protein. The table includes 200,000 to 250,000 distinct CDR3 sequences, roughly 18% detected once. This sample was included in a study of CD8 T cells in ankylosing spondylitis. Study findings and constraints: Ankylosing spondylitis blood appeared to carry a characteristic TCR beta motif of roughly 8 highly homologous variants. Significantly higher representation of disease-linked clones was reported for matched ankylosing spondylitis synovial fluid.

Sequencing was performed on blood, either unsorted or a sorted T cell fraction (not recorded which). The TCR sequence derives from a male donor with ankylosing spondylitis.

CDR3 coding DNA: TGCGCCAGCAGCTTGGATCGCGGGGGAGCCCCAGGCTCCTACGAGCAGTACTTC. Protein product: CASSLDRGGAPGSYEQYF. The chain couples TRBV5-1 to TRBJ2-7; TRBD2 agrees at 7 bases. The V gene end was trimmed by 0 bases and the J gene end by 0 bases; junction bases not matched to a gene: 12. The CDR3 sequence is 18 residues long. CDR1 SGHRS and CDR2 YFSETQ come from the germline V gene.